The next 13 T cell receptor beta chains were all read from a single sample in a study of Ad26.COV2.S vaccination and SARS-CoV-2 variants. Libraries were prepared by immunoSEQ multiplex PCR; TCRdb keeps only in-frame clonotypes and omits some of them. The table has about 450,000 clones, roughly 89% seen once; the top ten hold 2% to 3%. Treatment noted: 15 to 20 received Ad26.COV2.S at low or high dose, single or two shots; 5 received placebo; per-sample allocation not given. Sampling was done on day 63 after the first vaccine or placebo injection. The sample consisted of peripheral blood, taken in a trial of Ad26.COV2.S vaccine versus placebo. Receptors were obtained from a person between 18 and 65 years old who received the Ad26.COV2.S COVID-19 vaccine or a placebo.

This clone is a singleton in its sample. Here the CDR3 DNA reads TGCGCCAGCAGCATCTGGGGACAGGCCTACGAGCAGTACTTC. This sequence encodes CASSIWGQAYEQYF. The chain links TRBV5-1 to TRBJ2-7, with 8 positions matching TRBD1. V lost 4 bases, J lost 2 bases, and 5 bases stayed unmatched. In germline, CDR1 is SGHRS, CDR2 YFSETQ. The CDR3 consists of 14 residues. Filled out from reference TRBV5-1 and TRBJ2-7, the complete variable domain reads KAGVTQTPRYLIKTRGQQVTLSCSPISGHRSVSWYQQTPGQGLQFLFEYFSETQRNKGNFPGRFSGRQFSNSRSEMNVSTLELGDSALYLCASSIWGQAYEQYFGPGTRLTVT.

The V gene is TRBV7-2, the J gene TRBJ1-1; unclear D gene. CDR3 length: 15 amino acids. The germline CDR1 and CDR2 sequences are SGHTA and FQGNSA. The V and J ends lost 5 bases and 4 bases respectively, with 17 bases between them. CDR3 loop: CASSPGRGSGTEAFF. The CDR3 DNA is TGTGCCAGCAGCCCGGGTCGGGGAAGCGGCACTGAAGCTTTCTTT. Full variable domain (rest looked up from reference TRBV7-2 and TRBJ1-1): GAGVSQSPSNKVTEKGKDVELRCDPISGHTALYWYRQSLGQGLEFLIYFQGNSAPDKSGLPSDRFSAERTGGSVSTLTIQRTQQEDSAVYLCASSPGRGSGTEAFFGQGTRLTVV.

A note on this clone: Other DNA sequences in the sample encode the same CDR3. The chain has TRBV18 and TRBJ1-2; 9 bases map to TRBD1. The trim removed 3 bases at V and 3 bases at J, leaving 2 bases unmatched. Germline CDR1 is KGHSH and CDR2 is LQKENI. This CDR3 is 14 amino acids long. The CDR3 nucleotides are TGTGCCAGCTCACCGGACAGGGGATACTATGGCTACACCTTC. It yields the protein CASSPDRGYYGYTF.

This chain connects TRBV3-1 (or the pseudogene TRBV3-2) to TRBJ2-1; 8 positions agree with TRBD2. Germline lookup yields CDR1 LGHDT and CDR2 YNNKEL (reference sequence). V lost 0 bases, J lost 5 bases, and 6 bases stayed unmatched. There are 16 residues in the CDR3. CDR3 bases: TGTGCCAGCAGCCAAGATAAGACTAGCGTCAACAATGAGCAGTTCTTC. It yields the protein CASSQDKTSVNNEQFF.

This clone was seen only once. The chain uses TRBV27 and TRBJ2-7; 12 bases align to TRBD2. The CDR3 extends over 14 amino acids. In germline, CDR1 is MNHEY, CDR2 SMNVEV (reference sequence). J gave up 9 bases and V 5 bases, and 8 bases lay outside the gene matches. The CDR3 region is CASSRSTSGSAQYV. CDR3 coding DNA: TGTGCCAGCAGTCGCTCGACTAGCGGGAGTGCGCAGTACGTC.

The V gene is TRBV18, the J gene TRBJ2-2, with D possibly TRBD2 on 6 matching bases. CDR1 is KGHSH and CDR2 is LQKENI in the germline V gene. Trimming cost V 3 bases and J 0 bases, with 14 bases left between them. This CDR3 is 17 amino acids long. The CDR3 region is CASSPYSPGANTGELFF. The DNA for the CDR3 is TGTGCCAGCTCACCTTATAGCCCGGGGGCGAACACCGGGGAGCTGTTTTTT.

The chain couples TRBV19 to TRBJ1-2; 7 bases match TRBD1. The CDR3 runs 15 residues. Germline V gene data show CDR1 as LNHDA and CDR2 as SQIVND (reference sequence). After removal of 3 bases from V and 4 bases from J, the junction contained 8 bases not matched to a gene. CDR3 coding DNA: TGTGCCAGTAGTATCTCCCAGGGGGGAGGCTATGGCTACACCTTC. Its protein is CASSISQGGGYGYTF.

The chain links TRBV19 to TRBJ2-7, with D possibly TRBD1 on 6 matching bases. The ends were cut back, 4 bases at V and 3 bases at J, with 10 bases in the middle. The germline CDR1 and CDR2 sequences are LNHDA and SQIVND (reference sequence). The CDR3 is made up of 13 amino acids. Here the CDR3 DNA reads TGTGCCAGTAGTAACCGGGACAACTACGAGCAGTACTTC. Amino acid sequence: CASSNRDNYEQYF.

This chain connects TRBV6-2 or TRBV6-3 to TRBJ1-4; perhaps TRBD1 as D (5 bases). This CDR3 comprises 15 residues. Germline CDR1 is MNHEY and CDR2 is SVGEGT. Trimming cost V 5 bases and J 4 bases, with 14 bases left between them. The DNA of the CDR3 is TGTGCCAGCAGTCGCCCGACAGCCGGTAATGAAAAACTGTTTTTT. The encoded protein is CASSRPTAGNEKLFF.

This clone was seen a handful of times. The rearrangement links TRBV27 to TRBJ1-1; no reliable D call. Per the germline V gene, CDR1 is MNHEY and CDR2 is SMNVEV (reference sequence). Trimming removed 4 bases from V and 2 bases from J, with 8 bases in between. This CDR3 spans 13 amino acids. The CDR3 spells CASSSAVNTEAFF. In nucleotides, the CDR3 is TGTGCCAGCAGTTCCGCCGTAAACACTGAAGCTTTCTTT.

The J gene is TRBJ2-2, the V gene TRBV27; TRBD1 agrees at 10 bases. Germline assignment: CDR1 MNHEY and CDR2 SMNVEV (reference sequence). The CDR3 extends over 18 amino acids. V lost 3 bases, J lost 4 bases, and 11 bases stayed unmatched. Here the CDR3 DNA reads TGTGCCAGCAGTTTTGAAGTTCGCGGGACAGGGGTCACCGGGGAGCTGTTTTTT. Amino acids: CASSFEVRGTGVTGELFF.

The chain carries TRBV5-3 and TRBJ2-7; TRBD1 aligns across 8 bases. TRBV5-3 is assigned to the ORF class and has an uncertain function. CDR3 size: 15 residues. V gave up 0 bases and J gave up 6 bases; unmatched junction bases: 8. CDR3 amino acids: CARSLVSGGSFEQYV. The CDR3 coding sequence is TGTGCCAGAAGCTTGGTTTCAGGGGGCTCGTTCGAGCAGTACGTC.

The rearrangement links TRBV20-1 to TRBJ2-2; 9 nucleotides agree with TRBD2. V shed 3 bases, J shed 4 bases, and the junction held 9 bases outside the gene matches. Per germline, CDR1 DFQATT and CDR2 SNEGSKA (reference sequence). This CDR3 spans 16 amino acids. The CDR3 nucleotides are TGCAGTGCTAGTGCCGCGGGGGGGCCGAGCACCGGGGAGCTGTTTTTT. This sequence encodes CSASAAGGPSTGELFF.